The sequence of this TCR beta chain was determined in a study of response to subunit inactivated influenza vaccine. General study points: There was a suggestion from the authors that each seasonal influenza vaccination recruits few new T cells.

Looked up from germline, CDR1 is LGHDT and CDR2 is YNNKEL (reference sequence). This CDR3 has 15 amino acids. The J segment lost 4 bases and the V segment lost 2 bases, leaving 6 bases of the junction unmatched. To note about this clonotype: The antigen is unknown.

TCRdb fed the RT-PCR reads into MiXCR, producing one record per CDR3 protein. The sample lists about half a million distinct CDR3 sequences, 25% occurring once. Sequenced material: CD4+ T cells sorted from PBMCs, taken roughly 5 days after vaccination. The source of this sequence is a man aged 50-60 years who received an inactivated influenza vaccine. This chain joins TRBV3-1 and TRBJ1-1; the match to TRBD1 covers 8 bases. In DNA form, the CDR3 reads TGTGCCAGCAGCCAAACGGACAGGGATCTCACTGAAGCTTTCTTT. It specifies CASSQTDRDLTEAFF. The full variable domain, its missing parts supplied by reference TRBV3-1 and TRBJ1-1, is DTAVSQTPKYLVTQMGNDKSIKCEQNLGHDTMYWYKQDSKKFLKIMFSYNNKELIINETVPNRFSPKSPDKAHLNLHINSLELGDSAVYFCASSQTDRDLTEAFFGQGTRLTVV.